The entry below describes one T cell receptor beta chain. Its antigen is currently unknown. This entry belongs to a study of long-term antiretroviral therapy in people with HIV. Regarding the study as a whole: ART adherence, viral resistance and therapy changes were not recorded.

Sequencing used immunoSEQ v3.0 at survey level. This table comes from immunoSEQ multiplex PCR, and its TCRdb copy is limited to in-frame clones, with some not included. This table has about 20,000 clones, about 81% appearing once. The source is a woman between 50 and 59 years old with HIV. The sample consisted of unsorted PBMCs, taken 0.3 years after starting antiretroviral therapy.

As DNA, the CDR3 is TGTGCCAGCAGCCTACGGGCAGGTGAAGCTTTCTTT. Translation: CASSLRAGEAFF. The chain recombines TRBV6-5 with TRBJ1-1, with unresolved D. CDR3 length: 12 amino acids. V lost 6 bases to trimming and J lost 7 bases, with 12 bases between them. Germline values: CDR1 MNHEY, CDR2 SVGAGI.